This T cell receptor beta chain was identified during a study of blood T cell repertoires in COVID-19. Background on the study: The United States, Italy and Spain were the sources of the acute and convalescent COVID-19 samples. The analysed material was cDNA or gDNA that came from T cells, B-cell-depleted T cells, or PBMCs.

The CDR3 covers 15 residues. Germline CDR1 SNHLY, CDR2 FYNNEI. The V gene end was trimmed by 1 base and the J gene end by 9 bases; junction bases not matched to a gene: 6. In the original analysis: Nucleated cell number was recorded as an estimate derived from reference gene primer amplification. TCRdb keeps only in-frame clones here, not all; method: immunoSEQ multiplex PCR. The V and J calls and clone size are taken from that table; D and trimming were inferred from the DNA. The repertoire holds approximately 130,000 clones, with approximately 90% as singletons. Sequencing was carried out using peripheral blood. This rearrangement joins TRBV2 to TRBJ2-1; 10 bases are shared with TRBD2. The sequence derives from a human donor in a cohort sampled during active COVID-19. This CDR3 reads CASSEGASGGVEQFF. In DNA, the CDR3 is TGTGCCAGCAGTGAAGGGGCTAGCGGGGGTGTTGAGCAGTTCTTC.